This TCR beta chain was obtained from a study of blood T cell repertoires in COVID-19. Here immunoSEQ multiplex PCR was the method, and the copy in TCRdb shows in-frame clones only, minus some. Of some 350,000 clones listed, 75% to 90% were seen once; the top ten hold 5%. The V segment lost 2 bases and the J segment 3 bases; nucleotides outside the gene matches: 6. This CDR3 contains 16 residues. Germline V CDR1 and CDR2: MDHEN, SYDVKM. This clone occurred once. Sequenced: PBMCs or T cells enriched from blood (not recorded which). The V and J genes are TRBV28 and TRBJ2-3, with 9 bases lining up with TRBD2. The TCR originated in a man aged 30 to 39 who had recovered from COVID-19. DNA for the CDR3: TGTGCCAGCAGTTTACAGCGGGGGGCCGGGACAGATACGCAGTATTTT. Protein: CASSLQRGAGTDTQYF.